Each of the 5 T cell receptor beta chains below was sequenced from the same sample in a study of T cell repertoires in cytomegalovirus infection. These receptors are not linked to any known antigen. TCRdb recomputed calls from the reads with MiXCR, one row per CDR3 protein. Of around 900,000 distinct CDR3 sequences listed, less than 35% are singletons. Sequenced here: cultured CD8+ T cells from PBMCs, sampled from culture after CMV antigen stimulation. Receptor source: a human donor in good health (CMV status not recorded). Some clones in this sample may be carry-over from other donors' samples.

The genes are TRBV6-2 or TRBV6-3 and TRBJ2-1; weak D call: TRBD2 (5 bases). Trimming took off 8 bases at V and 7 bases at J, with 12 bases between the two ends. The CDR3 spans 12 residues. From germline, CDR1 is MNHEY and CDR2 SVGEGT. This CDR3 reads CASLAGVNEQFF. Written as DNA, the CDR3 is TGTGCCAGCCTGGCCGGGGTGAATGAGCAGTTCTTC.

The chain combines TRBV6-1 with TRBJ2-1; 9 nucleotides align to TRBD2. CDR1 is MNHNS, CDR2 SASEGT, per germline. The CDR3 totals 15 residues. V lost 7 bases and J lost 8; bases outside the gene matches: 12. The CDR3 reads CASTQVASGEDEQFF. Here the CDR3 DNA reads TGTGCCAGCACCCAGGTCGCTAGCGGGGAGGATGAGCAGTTCTTC.

The rearrangement joins TRBV2 to TRBJ1-1; 7 positions match TRBD1. CDR3 length: 14 residues. V shed 8 bases, J shed 1 base, and the junction held 7 bases outside the gene matches. Germline CDR1 is SNHLY and CDR2 is FYNNEI. The DNA of the CDR3 is TGTGCCAGCCATTGGGACAGCCCGAACACTGAAGCTTTCTTT. Protein: CASHWDSPNTEAFF. Together with reference TRBV2 and TRBJ1-1, the CDR3 gives the full variable domain: EPEVTQTPSHQVTQMGQEVILRCVPISNHLYFYWYRQILGQKVEFLVSFYNNEISEKSEIFDDQFSVERPDGSNFTLKIRSTKLEDSAMYFCASHWDSPNTEAFFGQGTRLTVV.

The chain is built from TRBV5-1 and TRBJ2-2; D is possibly TRBD1 (5 bases). The ends were cut back, 0 bases at V and 7 bases at J, with 10 bases in the middle. This CDR3 has 14 residues. Germline values: CDR1 SGHRS, CDR2 YFSETQ. In DNA form, the CDR3 reads TGCGCCAGCAGCTTGGCCCAGGGTGGCGGGGAGCTGTTTTTT. The encoded protein is CASSLAQGGGELFF.

This chain links TRBV4-1 with TRBJ2-1, with a possible D match to TRBD2 (5 bases). Deletions cut 3 bases from V and 0 bases from J, with 12 bases between. This CDR3 has 16 residues. From germline, CDR1 is MGHRA and CDR2 YSYEKL. CDR3 in DNA: TGCGCCAGCAGCCATCCTTCGGGGAGCTCCTACAATGAGCAGTTCTTC. Its translation is CASSHPSGSSYNEQFF.